This entry lists 22 T cell receptor beta chains sequenced from one sample in a study of technical replicates of blood from a few donors. Libraries were prepared by immunoSEQ multiplex PCR; TCRdb keeps only in-frame clonotypes and omits some of them. The sample contains about 88,000 clones, 85% to 95% of which appear only once. The source material was T cells isolated from PBMCs. The receptors originated from a human donor in good health.

The rearrangement links TRBV15 to TRBJ2-7; 7 nucleotides align to TRBD2. The V gene end was trimmed by 1 base and the J gene end by 5 bases; junction bases not matched to a gene: 14. Germline values: CDR1 LNHNV, CDR2 YYDKDF (reference sequence). CDR3 size: 17 residues. CDR3 nucleotide sequence: TGTGCCACCAGCAGAGCAAAGAAGGTATCTGGGACTAACGAGCAGTACTTC. This codes for CATSRAKKVSGTNEQYF.

CDR3 loop: CASSLGVGEQFF. CDR3 coding DNA: TGTGCCAGCAGTTTGGGCGTTGGGGAGCAGTTCTTC. The V call is TRBV28, the J call TRBJ2-1, with unresolved D. In germline, CDR1 is MDHEN, CDR2 SYDVKM. The ends were cut back, 3 bases at V and 10 bases at J, with 10 bases in the middle. This CDR3 has 12 amino acids. The complete variable domain, with remaining parts taken from reference TRBV28 and TRBJ2-1, reads DVKVTQSSRYLVKRTGEKVFLECVQDMDHENMFWYRQDPGLGLRLIYFSYDVKMKEKGDIPEGYSVSREKKERFSLILESASTNQTSMYLCASSLGVGEQFFGPGTRLTVL.

The chain is built from TRBV4-2 and TRBJ1-2; D may be TRBD1 (6 bases). This CDR3 is 15 amino acids long. Trimming removed 4 bases from V and 5 bases from J, with 17 bases in between. Germline V gives CDR1 LGHNA, CDR2 YNFKEQ. The CDR3 bases are TGTGCCAGCAGCCCGCGGGGGGGCCTGCGGTATGGCTACACCTTC. Translating it yields CASSPRGGLRYGYTF.

This chain joins TRBV19 and TRBJ1-1, with D perhaps TRBD1 (5 bases). V was pared by 5 bases and J by 0 bases, with 10 bases between. Germline CDR1 reads LNHDA; CDR2 reads SQIVND (reference sequence). This CDR3 region has 14 residues. For the CDR3, the DNA is TGTGCCAGTAGTTCCAGGGTAGTGAACACTGAAGCTTTCTTT. It codes for CASSSRVVNTEAFF.

This chain links TRBV21-1 with TRBJ2-1; the table's D gene call, TRBD2, was not cross checked with the DNA. TRBV21-1 is deemed a pseudogene. The CDR3 consists of 15 residues. The CDR3, as DNA: TGTGCCAGCAGCAAAGCGCTAGTAGGAGGTAATGAGCAGTTCTTC. Encoded protein: CASSKALVGGNEQFF.

The J gene is TRBJ1-1, the V gene TRBV29-1; the D is unclear. The V gene lost 6 bases and the J gene lost 3 bases, with 11 bases spanning the gap. This CDR3 is 12 amino acids long. Germline V gene lookup returns CDR1 SQVTM and CDR2 ANQGSEA. The CDR3 spells CSVPEGYTEAFF. The DNA of the CDR3 is TGCAGCGTCCCCGAGGGTTACACTGAAGCTTTCTTT.

The chain links TRBV9 to TRBJ1-3, with D tentatively TRBD1 (5 bases). CDR3 size: 16 residues. In germline, CDR1 is SGDLS, CDR2 YYNGEE. Trimming cost V 4 bases and J 0 bases, with 14 bases left between them. CDR3 amino acids: CASSPYDSFSGNTIYF. CDR3 nucleotide sequence: TGTGCCAGCAGCCCCTACGACAGTTTCTCTGGAAACACCATATATTTT. Full variable domain (remainder filled in from reference TRBV9 and TRBJ1-3): DSGVTQTPKHLITATGQRVTLRCSPRSGDLSVYWYQQSLDQGLQFLIQYYNGEERAKGNILERFSAQQFPDLHSELNLSSLELGDSALYFCASSPYDSFSGNTIYFGEGSWLTVV.

The chain is built from TRBV18 and TRBJ2-1; possibly TRBD2 for D (6 bases). This CDR3 spans 14 amino acids. V was clipped by 6 bases and J by 4 bases, with 13 bases between them. Germline V gives CDR1 KGHSH, CDR2 LQKENI. CDR3 nucleotides: TGTGCCAGCTCTCCTACTGGGACTTACAATGAGCAGTTCTTC. This gives the protein CASSPTGTYNEQFF.

This clone was picked up one time. The chain uses TRBV10-2 and TRBJ1-5; D call uncertain. The length of the CDR3 is 14 residues. V dropped 0 bases and J dropped 10 bases, with 13 bases sitting between them. Germline CDR1 WSHSY, CDR2 SAAADI. The CDR3 nucleotides read TGCGCCAGCAGTGAGTCTTTATGGGCTCCTCCCCAGCATTTT. Its translation is CASSESLWAPPQHF.

The chain recombines TRBV6-5 with TRBJ2-7, with D perhaps matching TRBD1 (6 bases). Germline loops: CDR1 MNHEY, CDR2 SVGAGI. This CDR3 is built from 13 residues. Trimming cost V 8 bases and J 1 base, with 12 bases left between them. The CDR3 DNA reads as TGTGCCAGCGGGAAGGACAGATCCTACGAGCAGTACTTC. It specifies CASGKDRSYEQYF.

The chain is built from TRBV10-3 and TRBJ2-2; TRBD1 aligns across 7 bases. Germline trimming cut 6 bases from V and 4 bases from J; bases unmatched to any gene: 5. This CDR3 has 14 amino acids. Per the germline V gene, CDR1 is ENHRY and CDR2 is SYGVKD. As DNA, the CDR3 is TGTGCCATCAGGGGTACAGGGGTCACCGGGGAGCTGTTTTTT. Protein sequence: CAIRGTGVTGELFF.

V and J are TRBV27 and TRBJ2-7; TRBD2 aligns across 7 bases. The CDR3 is 15 amino acids. V was clipped by 2 bases and J by 2 bases; unmatched bases: 6. Germline CDR1 MNHEY, CDR2 SMNVEV (reference sequence). The CDR3 nucleotides are TGTGCCAGCAGTTTAAAGTGGGAGGGCCCCTACGAGCAGTACTTC. Residues: CASSLKWEGPYEQYF.

This clone occurred a few times. This chain uses TRBV6-5 with TRBJ2-7, with 7 bases aligning to TRBD1. The CDR3 sequence is 13 residues long. Germline CDR1 reads MNHEY; CDR2 reads SVGAGI. V trimming: 4 bases; J trimming: 2 bases; junction bases outside the gene matches: 2. Here the CDR3 DNA reads TGTGCCAGCAGTTGGGGACAGACCTACGAGCAGTACTTC. Translated: CASSWGQTYEQYF.

The rearrangement uses TRBV28 and TRBJ2-3, with TRBD1 identical over 8 bases. V lost 4 bases, J lost 1 base, and 7 bases stayed unmatched. In germline, CDR1 is MDHEN, CDR2 SYDVKM. The CDR3 length is 16 residues. The CDR3 nucleotides read TGTGCCAGCAGTTCCCCTGGACAGGGCGGCACAGATACGCAGTATTTT. Translation: CASSSPGQGGTDTQYF. The full variable domain, in which reference TRBV28 and TRBJ2-3 provide the parts outside the CDR3, is DVKVTQSSRYLVKRTGEKVFLECVQDMDHENMFWYRQDPGLGLRLIYFSYDVKMKEKGDIPEGYSVSREKKERFSLILESASTNQTSMYLCASSSPGQGGTDTQYFGPGTRLTVL.

The chain carries TRBV4-3 and TRBJ2-7; 7 bases agree with TRBD2. The V and J ends lost 4 bases and 0 bases, in that order; junction bases with no gene match: 6. This CDR3 contains 15 residues. Germline V gene data show CDR1 as LGHNA and CDR2 as YSLEER. CDR3 in DNA: TGCGCCAGCAGCCCTCGGCTAGCGGCCTCCTACGAGCAGTACTTC. Amino acid sequence: CASSPRLAASYEQYF.

The chain joins TRBV7-2 to TRBJ1-1, with D hard to call. The CDR3 is 13 amino acids. Germline CDR1 reads SGHTA; CDR2 reads FQGNSA. V lost 2 bases, J lost 7 bases, and 11 bases lay in between. DNA for the CDR3: TGTGCCAGCAGCTTATTGGCGGCTTTTGAAGCTTTCTTT. Its protein product is CASSLLAAFEAFF.

The chain links TRBV28 to TRBJ2-2, with TRBD2 matching 8 bases. The CDR3 totals 14 residues. CDR1 and CDR2 (germline): MDHEN, SYDVKM. Trimming cost V 5 bases and J 6 bases; bases outside gene matches: 5. CDR3 sequence reads: CASSAGGDPGELFF. DNA for the CDR3: TGTGCCAGCAGTGCCGGGGGGGACCCCGGGGAGCTGTTTTTT.

The chain joins TRBV7-9 to TRBJ2-3; D might be TRBD2 (5 bases). Looked up from germline, CDR1 is SEHNR and CDR2 is FQNEAQ (reference sequence). Trimming left V 6 bases short and J 6 bases short, with 10 bases between. The CDR3 loop spans 12 amino acids. CDR3 loop: CASSYIADTQYF. In DNA, the CDR3 is TGTGCCAGCAGTTATATAGCGGATACGCAGTATTTT.

The V and J genes are TRBV19 and TRBJ1-4; D is perhaps TRBD1 (5 bases). Germline CDR1 is LNHDA and CDR2 is SQIVND (reference sequence). CDR3 size: 14 residues. V shed 3 bases and J shed 8 bases, with 13 bases lying between them. CDR3 sequence reads: CASSMGLKQEKLFF. CDR3 in DNA: TGTGCCAGTAGTATGGGACTAAAGCAGGAAAAACTGTTTTTT.

This chain connects TRBV11-1 to TRBJ1-2, with 7 bases identical to TRBD1. Unmatched junction bases numbered 3, after V lost 5 bases and J lost 6 bases. In germline, CDR1 is SGHAT, CDR2 FQDESV (reference sequence). This CDR3 comprises 12 residues. For the CDR3, the DNA is TGTGCCAGCAGCCGAGGACAGGATGGCTACACCTTC. This codes for CASSRGQDGYTF.

The chain uses TRBV9 and TRBJ2-3, with 9 bases identical to TRBD2. V shed 7 bases, J shed 8 bases, and the junction held 11 bases outside the gene matches. The CDR3 sequence is 14 residues long. The germline V gene encodes CDR1 SGDLS and CDR2 YYNGEE. This CDR3 is CASGGASGTVTQYF. Here the CDR3 DNA reads TGTGCCAGCGGGGGGGCTAGCGGGACGGTTACGCAGTATTTT.

This clone is a singleton in its sample. This sequence joins TRBV6-5 and TRBJ2-3; 13 bases are shared with TRBD2. This CDR3 has 15 amino acids. Germline V gene lookup returns CDR1 MNHEY and CDR2 SVGAGI. Trimming removed 5 bases from V and 4 bases from J; junction bases left unmatched: 3. As DNA, the CDR3 is TGTGCCAGCAGTCAAGGACTAGCGGGAGCAGATACGCAGTATTTT. Protein product: CASSQGLAGADTQYF.